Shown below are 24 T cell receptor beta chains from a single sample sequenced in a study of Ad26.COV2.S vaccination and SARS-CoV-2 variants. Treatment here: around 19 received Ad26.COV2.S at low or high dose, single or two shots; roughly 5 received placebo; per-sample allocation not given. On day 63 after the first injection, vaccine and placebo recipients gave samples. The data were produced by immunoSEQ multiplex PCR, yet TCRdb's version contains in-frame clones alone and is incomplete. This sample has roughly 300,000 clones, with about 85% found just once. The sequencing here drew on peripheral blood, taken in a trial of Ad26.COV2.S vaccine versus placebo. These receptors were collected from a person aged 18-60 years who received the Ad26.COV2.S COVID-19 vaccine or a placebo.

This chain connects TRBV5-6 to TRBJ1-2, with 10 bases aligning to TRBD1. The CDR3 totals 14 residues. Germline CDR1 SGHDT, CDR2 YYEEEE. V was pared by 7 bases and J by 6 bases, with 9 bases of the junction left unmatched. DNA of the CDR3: TGTGCCAGCCTGAGACAGGGGGCAGAGGATGGCTACACCTTC. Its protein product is CASLRQGAEDGYTF.

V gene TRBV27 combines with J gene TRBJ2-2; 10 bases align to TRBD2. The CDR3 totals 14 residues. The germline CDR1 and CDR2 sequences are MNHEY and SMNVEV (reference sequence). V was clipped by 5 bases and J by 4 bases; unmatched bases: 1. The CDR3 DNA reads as TGTGCCAGCAGTGGACTAGCGGTCACCGGGGAGCTGTTTTTT. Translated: CASSGLAVTGELFF.

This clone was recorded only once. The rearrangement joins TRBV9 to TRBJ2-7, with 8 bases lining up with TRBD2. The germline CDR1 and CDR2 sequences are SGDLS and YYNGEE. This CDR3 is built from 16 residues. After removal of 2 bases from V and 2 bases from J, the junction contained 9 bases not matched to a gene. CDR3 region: CASSVLPGLETYEQYF. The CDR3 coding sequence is TGTGCCAGCAGCGTCCTCCCGGGACTAGAGACCTACGAGCAGTACTTC.

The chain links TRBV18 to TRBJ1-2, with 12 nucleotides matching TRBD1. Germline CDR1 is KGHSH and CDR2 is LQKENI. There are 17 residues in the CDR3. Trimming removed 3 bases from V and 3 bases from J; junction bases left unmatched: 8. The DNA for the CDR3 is TGTGCCAGCTCACCGCTTAGGGACAGGGGGCTTGACTATGGCTACACCTTC. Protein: CASSPLRDRGLDYGYTF.

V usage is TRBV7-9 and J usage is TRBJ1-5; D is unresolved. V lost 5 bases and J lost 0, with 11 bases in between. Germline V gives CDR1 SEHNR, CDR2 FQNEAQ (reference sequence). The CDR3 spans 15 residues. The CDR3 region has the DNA TGTGCCAGCAGCGGCCGAGACCTTAGCAATCAGCCCCAGCATTTT. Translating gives CASSGRDLSNQPQHF.

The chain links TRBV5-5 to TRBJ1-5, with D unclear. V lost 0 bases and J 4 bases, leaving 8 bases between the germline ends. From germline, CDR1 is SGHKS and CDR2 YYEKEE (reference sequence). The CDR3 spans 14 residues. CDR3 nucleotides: TGTGCCAGCAGCTTGGATACTGGGAATCAGCCCCAGCATTTT. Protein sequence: CASSLDTGNQPQHF.

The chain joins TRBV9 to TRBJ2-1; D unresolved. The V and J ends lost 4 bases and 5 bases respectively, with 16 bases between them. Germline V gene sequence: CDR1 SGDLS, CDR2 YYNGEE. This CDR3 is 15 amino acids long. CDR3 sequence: CASSSRGERNNEQFF. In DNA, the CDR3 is TGTGCCAGCAGCTCTCGCGGTGAGAGAAACAATGAGCAGTTCTTC.

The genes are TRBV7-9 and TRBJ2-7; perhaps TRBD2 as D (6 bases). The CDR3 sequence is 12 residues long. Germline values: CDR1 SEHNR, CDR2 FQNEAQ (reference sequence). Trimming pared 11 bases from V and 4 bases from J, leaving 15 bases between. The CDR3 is CAGGTTLYEQYF. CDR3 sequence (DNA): TGTGCCGGCGGGACCACCCTTTACGAGCAGTACTTC.

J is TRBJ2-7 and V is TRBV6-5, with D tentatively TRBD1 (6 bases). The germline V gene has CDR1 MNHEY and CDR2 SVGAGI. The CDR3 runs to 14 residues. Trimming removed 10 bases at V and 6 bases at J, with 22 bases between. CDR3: CATTQSGHGGEQYF. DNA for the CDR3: TGTGCCACCACACAATCGGGACACGGTGGCGAGCAGTACTTC.

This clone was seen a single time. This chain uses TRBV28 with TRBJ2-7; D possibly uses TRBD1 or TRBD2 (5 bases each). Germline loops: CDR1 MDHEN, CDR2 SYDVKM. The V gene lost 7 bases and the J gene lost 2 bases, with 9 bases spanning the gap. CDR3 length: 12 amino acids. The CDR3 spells CASIGTTYEQYF. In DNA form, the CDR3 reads TGTGCCAGCATAGGGACCACCTACGAGCAGTACTTC.

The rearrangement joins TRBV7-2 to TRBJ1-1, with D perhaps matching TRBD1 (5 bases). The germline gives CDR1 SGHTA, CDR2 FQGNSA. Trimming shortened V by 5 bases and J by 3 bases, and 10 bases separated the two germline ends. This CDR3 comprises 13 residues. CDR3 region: CASSQWGYTEAFF. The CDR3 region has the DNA TGTGCCAGCAGCCAGTGGGGGTACACTGAAGCTTTCTTT. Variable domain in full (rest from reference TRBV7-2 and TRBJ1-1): GAGVSQSPSNKVTEKGKDVELRCDPISGHTALYWYRQSLGQGLEFLIYFQGNSAPDKSGLPSDRFSAERTGGSVSTLTIQRTQQEDSAVYLCASSQWGYTEAFFGQGTRLTVV.

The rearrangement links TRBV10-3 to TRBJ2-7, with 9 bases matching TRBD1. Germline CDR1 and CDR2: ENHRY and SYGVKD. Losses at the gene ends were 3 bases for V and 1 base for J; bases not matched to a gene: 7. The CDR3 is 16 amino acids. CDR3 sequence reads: CAISEGGQGVSYEQYF. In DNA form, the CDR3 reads TGTGCCATCAGTGAAGGGGGACAGGGCGTTTCCTACGAGCAGTACTTC.

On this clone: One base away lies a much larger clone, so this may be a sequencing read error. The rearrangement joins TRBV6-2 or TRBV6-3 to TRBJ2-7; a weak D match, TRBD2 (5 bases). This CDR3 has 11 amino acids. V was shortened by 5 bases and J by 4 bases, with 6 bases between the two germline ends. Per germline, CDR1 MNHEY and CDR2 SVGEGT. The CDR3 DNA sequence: TGTGCCAGCAGTCGGGGTTACGAGCAGTACTTC. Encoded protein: CASSRGYEQYF.

The chain's CDR3 is CASSSSGQETQYF. The CDR3 bases are TGTGCCAGCAGCTCCAGCGGGCAAGAGACCCAGTACTTC. The chain employs TRBV7-2 and TRBJ2-5; TRBD2 might be the D (6 bases). V was clipped by 4 bases and J by 2 bases, with 8 bases between them. The CDR3 covers 13 residues. Germline V gives CDR1 SGHTA, CDR2 FQGNSA.

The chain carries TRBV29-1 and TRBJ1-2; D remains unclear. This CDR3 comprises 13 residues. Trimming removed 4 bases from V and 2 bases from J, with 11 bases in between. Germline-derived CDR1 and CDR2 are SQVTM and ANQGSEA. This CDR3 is CSVVGDKNYGYTF. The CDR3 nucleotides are TGCAGCGTTGTGGGCGACAAGAACTATGGCTACACCTTC.

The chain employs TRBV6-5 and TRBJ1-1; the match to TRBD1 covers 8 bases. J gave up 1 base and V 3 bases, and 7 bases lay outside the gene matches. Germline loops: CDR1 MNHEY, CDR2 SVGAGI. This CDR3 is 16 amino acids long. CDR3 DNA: TGTGCCAGCAGTTATGCGCGACAGGGGCCGAACACTGAAGCTTTCTTT. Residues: CASSYARQGPNTEAFF.

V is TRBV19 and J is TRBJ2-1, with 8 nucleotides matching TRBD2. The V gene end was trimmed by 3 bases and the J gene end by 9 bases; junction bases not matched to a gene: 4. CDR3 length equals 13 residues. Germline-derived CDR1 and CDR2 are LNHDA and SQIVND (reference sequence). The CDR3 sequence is CASSIGLAGEQFF. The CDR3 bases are TGTGCCAGTAGTATTGGTCTAGCGGGTGAGCAGTTCTTC.

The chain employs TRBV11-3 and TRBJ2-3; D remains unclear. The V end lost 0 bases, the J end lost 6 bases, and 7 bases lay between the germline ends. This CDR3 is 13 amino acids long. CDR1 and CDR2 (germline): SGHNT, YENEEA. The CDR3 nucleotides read TGTGCCAGCAGCTTAGAAGTCAGGGATACGCAGTATTTT. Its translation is CASSLEVRDTQYF. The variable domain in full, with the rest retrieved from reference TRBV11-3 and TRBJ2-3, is EAGVVQSPRYKIIEKKQPVAFWCNPISGHNTLYWYLQNLGQGPELLIRYENEEAVDDSQLPKDRFSAERLKGVDSTLKIQPAELGDSAVYLCASSLEVRDTQYFGPGTRLTVL.

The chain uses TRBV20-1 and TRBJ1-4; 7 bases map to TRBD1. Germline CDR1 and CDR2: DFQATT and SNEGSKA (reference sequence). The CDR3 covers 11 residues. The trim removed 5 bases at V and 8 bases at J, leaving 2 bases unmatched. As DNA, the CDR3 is TGCAGTGCTGGGGGACAGGAAAAACTGTTTTTT. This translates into CSAGGQEKLFF.

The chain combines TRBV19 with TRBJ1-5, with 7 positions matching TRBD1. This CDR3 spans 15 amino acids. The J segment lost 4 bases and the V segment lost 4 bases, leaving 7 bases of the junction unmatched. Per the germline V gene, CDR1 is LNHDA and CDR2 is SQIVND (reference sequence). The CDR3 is CASSRLTGENQPQHF. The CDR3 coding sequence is TGTGCCAGTAGTAGGCTTACAGGGGAAAATCAGCCCCAGCATTTT.

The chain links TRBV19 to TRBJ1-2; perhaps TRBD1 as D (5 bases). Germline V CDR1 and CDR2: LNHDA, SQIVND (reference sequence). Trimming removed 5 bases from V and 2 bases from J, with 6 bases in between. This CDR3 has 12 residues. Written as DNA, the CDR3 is TGTGCCAGTAGTCGGGACAACTATGGCTACACCTTC. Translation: CASSRDNYGYTF. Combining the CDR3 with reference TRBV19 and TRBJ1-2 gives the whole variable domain DGGITQSPKYLFRKEGQNVTLSCEQNLNHDAMYWYRQDPGQGLRLIYYSQIVNDFQKGDIAEGYSVSREKKESFPLTVTSAQKNPTAFYLCASSRDNYGYTFGSGTRLTVV.

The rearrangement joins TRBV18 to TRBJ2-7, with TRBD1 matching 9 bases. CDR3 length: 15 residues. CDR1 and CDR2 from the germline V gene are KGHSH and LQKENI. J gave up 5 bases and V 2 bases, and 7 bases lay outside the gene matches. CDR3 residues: CASSPSGTGMNEQYF. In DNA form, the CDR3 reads TGTGCCAGCTCACCAAGTGGGACAGGGATGAACGAGCAGTACTTC.

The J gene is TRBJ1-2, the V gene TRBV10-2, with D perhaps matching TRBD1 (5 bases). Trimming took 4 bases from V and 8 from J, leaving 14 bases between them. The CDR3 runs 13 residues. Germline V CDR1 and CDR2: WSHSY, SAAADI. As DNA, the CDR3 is TGCGCCAGCAGTGTTGGGGGGAGAGGCGGCTACACCTTC. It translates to CASSVGGRGGYTF.

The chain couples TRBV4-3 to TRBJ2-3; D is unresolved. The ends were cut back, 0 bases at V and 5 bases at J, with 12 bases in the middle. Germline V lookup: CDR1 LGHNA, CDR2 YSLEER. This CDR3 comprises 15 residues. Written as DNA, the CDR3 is TGCGCCAGCAGCCAAGATTCAGGTTCCATAGATACGCAGTATTTT. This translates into CASSQDSGSIDTQYF.